Below are 21 T cell receptor beta chains sequenced from a single sample in a study of blood T cell repertoires in COVID-19. Using immunoSEQ multiplex PCR, the repertoire was profiled, and TCRdb retains in-frame clones only, with some absent. The sample holds around 270,000 clones, 84% seen once. Sequenced material: peripheral blood. All receptors derive from a person aged 70 to 85 with COVID-19, enrolled during active disease.

This clone was observed a single time. This CDR3 reads CASSSQGSEQYF. The CDR3, as DNA: TGCGCCAGCAGCTCGCAGGGGAGCGAGCAGTACTTC. J is TRBJ2-7 and V is TRBV5-1, with a tentative D call TRBD1 (6 bases). CDR3 length: 12 amino acids. Trimming pared 3 bases from V and 6 bases from J, leaving 10 bases between. Germline V gene data show CDR1 as SGHRS and CDR2 as YFSETQ.

The V call is TRBV5-1, the J call TRBJ2-1; 15 positions match TRBD2. CDR1 and CDR2 (germline): SGHRS, YFSETQ. V shed 4 bases and J 7 bases; nucleotides not matched to a gene: 6. The CDR3 has 16 residues. DNA for the CDR3: TGCGCCAGCAGCGAAACCGGGACTAGCGGGAGGAATGAGCAGTTCTTC. This codes for CASSETGTSGRNEQFF.

This clone was observed a few times. The V gene is TRBV27, the J gene TRBJ2-7; the D gene is possibly TRBD1 (6 bases). The germline V gene has CDR1 MNHEY and CDR2 SMNVEV (reference sequence). The CDR3 length is 14 residues. Deletions cut 5 bases from V and 0 bases from J, with 11 bases between. The CDR3 DNA reads as TGTGCCAGCAGTCTCCGGGACAACTCCTACGAGCAGTACTTC. Its translation: CASSLRDNSYEQYF.

This clone was seen a single time. The chain combines TRBV9 with TRBJ1-1, with D unresolved. CDR3 length: 14 residues. With 3 bases removed from V and 4 bases from J, the gap between germline ends came to 13 bases. The germline V gene has CDR1 SGDLS and CDR2 YYNGEE. The CDR3 sequence: CASSGSAGSTEAFF. As DNA, the CDR3 is TGTGCCAGCAGCGGATCTGCGGGGAGCACTGAAGCTTTCTTT.

This chain joins TRBV7-9 and TRBJ2-5; TRBD2 agrees at 11 bases. The CDR3 length is 17 residues. V dropped 4 bases and J dropped 3; count of bases not matched to a gene: 10. CDR1 is SEHNR, CDR2 FQNEAQ, per germline (reference sequence). CDR3 DNA sequence: TGTGCCAGCAGCTCTAGAATAGCGGGGGGGCTGGAAGAGACCCAGTACTTC. Its protein product is CASSSRIAGGLEETQYF.

The V gene is TRBV27, the J gene TRBJ1-6; a possible D gene is TRBD1 (6 bases). Germline V CDR1 and CDR2: MNHEY, SMNVEV (reference sequence). The V gene lost 2 bases and the J gene lost 5 bases, with 13 bases spanning the gap. The CDR3 spans 16 residues. The CDR3 sequence: CASSLRGGSDNSPLHF. The CDR3 coding sequence is TGTGCCAGCAGTTTAAGGGGGGGTTCGGATAATTCACCCCTCCACTTT.

The chain uses TRBV28 and TRBJ1-4; 8 nucleotides line up with TRBD1. V gave up 5 bases and J gave up 8 bases; unmatched junction bases: 10. CDR1 and CDR2 from the germline V gene are MDHEN and SYDVKM. The CDR3 contains 15 residues. CDR3 DNA: TGTGCCAGCAGTAGAATCGGACAGGGTGGCGAAAAACTGTTTTTT. Protein product: CASSRIGQGGEKLFF.

The chain has TRBV19 and TRBJ1-4, with D tentatively TRBD1 (6 bases). CDR3 length: 13 residues. Trimming removed 7 bases at V and 5 bases at J, with 11 bases between. Germline V lookup: CDR1 LNHDA, CDR2 SQIVND (reference sequence). Written as DNA, the CDR3 is TGTGCCAGTACCGACACAGGGAATGAAAAACTGTTTTTT. As protein: CASTDTGNEKLFF.

Points on this clone: Only one base separates this from a far larger clonotype, so it likely reflects a read error. V and J are TRBV5-4 and TRBJ1-5; weak D call: TRBD1 (5 bases). The V end was cut by 2 bases, the J end by 5 bases, with 5 bases between. The CDR3 has 12 residues. From germline, CDR1 is SGHNT and CDR2 YYREEE (reference sequence). For the CDR3, the DNA is TGTGCCAGCAGCTTAGGGGATCAGCCCCAGCATTTT. Translation: CASSLGDQPQHF. Drawing the rest from reference TRBV5-4 and TRBJ1-5, the complete variable domain is ETGVTQSPTHLIKTRGQQVTLRCSSQSGHNTVSWYQQALGQGPQFIFQYYREEENGRGNFPPRFSGLQFPNYSSELNVNALELDDSALYLCASSLGDQPQHFGDGTRLSIL.

This chain uses TRBV5-6 with TRBJ2-5, with D tentatively TRBD1 (6 bases). Germline values: CDR1 SGHDT, CDR2 YYEEEE. The ends were cut back, 4 bases at V and 4 bases at J, with 23 bases in the middle. This CDR3 is 17 amino acids long. For the CDR3, the DNA is TGTGCCAGCAGCCAGGCCCGACAGGACGAACGAGGAGAGACCCAGTACTTC. It encodes CASSQARQDERGETQYF.

This chain uses TRBV20-1 with TRBJ2-3; 7 bases match TRBD1. This CDR3 contains 15 residues. Germline lookup yields CDR1 DFQATT and CDR2 SNEGSKA (reference sequence). V was pared by 6 bases and J by 1 base, with 10 bases of the junction left unmatched. The CDR3 protein is CSASEGQVGTDTQYF. For the CDR3, the DNA is TGCAGTGCGAGTGAAGGACAGGTGGGCACAGATACGCAGTATTTT.

V and J are TRBV10-1 and TRBJ1-1; the match to TRBD1 covers 9 bases. V was pared by 6 bases and J by 5 bases, with 7 bases of the junction left unmatched. The CDR3 consists of 14 residues. Germline loops: CDR1 WNHNN, CDR2 SYGVQD (reference sequence). The CDR3 bases are TGCGCCAGCAGACAGGGGGCAGATTTGACTGAAGCTTTCTTT. Encoded protein: CASRQGADLTEAFF.

J is TRBJ1-1 and V is TRBV29-1; 8 nucleotides line up with TRBD1. Germline assignment: CDR1 SQVTM and CDR2 ANQGSEA. J gave up 1 base and V 4 bases, and 2 bases lay outside the gene matches. The CDR3 spans 13 residues. The CDR3 DNA follows: TGCAGCGTTGCGGACAGGGAGAACACTGAAGCTTTCTTT. It specifies CSVADRENTEAFF. Filled out from reference TRBV29-1 and TRBJ1-1, the complete variable domain reads SAVISQKPSRDICQRGTSLTIQCQVDSQVTMMFWYRQQPGQSLTLIATANQGSEATYESGFVIDKFPISRPNLTFSTLTVSNMSPEDSSIYLCSVADRENTEAFFGQGTRLTVV.

V is TRBV6-6 and J is TRBJ1-2; TRBD1 aligns across 7 bases. Germline CDR1 MNHNY, CDR2 SVGAGI (reference sequence). The CDR3 has 15 residues. The junction had 7 bases not matched to a gene; V was cut back by 4 bases and J by 2 bases. CDR3 coding DNA: TGTGCCAGCAGTTTCATACCGGGACAGAACTATGGCTACACCTTC. Its protein product is CASSFIPGQNYGYTF.

The chain has TRBV5-1 and TRBJ2-1; 8 nucleotides agree with TRBD1. This CDR3 is built from 16 residues. The V segment lost 0 bases and the J segment 4 bases; nucleotides outside the gene matches: 6. Germline V lookup: CDR1 SGHRS, CDR2 YFSETQ. The CDR3 bases are TGCGCCAGCAGCTTGGACGGACAGGGATGGTACAATGAGCAGTTCTTC. This translates into CASSLDGQGWYNEQFF.

This clone was recorded a few times. J is TRBJ2-7 and V is TRBV2, with 7 bases matching TRBD2. Germline CDR1 is SNHLY and CDR2 is FYNNEI. The CDR3 consists of 12 residues. The CDR3 coding sequence is TGTGCAGGCAGCGGGGACGACTACGAGCAGTACTTC. Translated, it gives CAGSGDDYEQYF.

V usage is TRBV11-2 and J usage is TRBJ1-3; 7 bases map to TRBD1. V lost 4 bases, J lost 8 bases, and 11 bases stayed unmatched. There are 15 residues in the CDR3. The germline V gene encodes CDR1 SGHAT and CDR2 FQNNGV. The CDR3 DNA reads as TGTGCCAGCAGCTCCCGTGGGGGGCAGGGGGACACCATATATTTT. This translates into CASSSRGGQGDTIYF.

J is TRBJ2-5 and V is TRBV28; possible D gene TRBD2, 6 bases. This CDR3 spans 17 amino acids. Germline loops: CDR1 MDHEN, CDR2 SYDVKM. V shed 8 bases and J shed 1 base, with 23 bases lying between them. This chain's CDR3 is CASVTRRLASTQETQYF. The CDR3 bases are TGTGCCAGCGTGACTCGTCGGCTAGCGAGTACCCAAGAGACCCAGTACTTC.

The rearrangement uses TRBV10-3 and TRBJ2-1, with 8 nucleotides matching TRBD2. V was pared by 11 bases and J by 0 bases, with 12 bases of the junction left unmatched. Germline CDR1 is ENHRY and CDR2 is SYGVKD. The CDR3 loop spans 16 amino acids. The CDR3 loop is CAAGGGSISSYNEQFF. The CDR3 nucleotides are TGTGCCGCCGGGGGGGGGAGCATAAGCTCCTACAATGAGCAGTTCTTC.

The CDR3 nucleotides are TGTGCCAGCAGTTACGCTTCGCCTGGCGGGGGCCAAGAGACCCAGTACTTC. This gives the protein CASSYASPGGGQETQYF. The chain carries TRBV6-2 or TRBV6-3 and TRBJ2-5; 7 positions match TRBD2. After removal of 2 bases from V and 1 base from J, the junction contained 10 bases not matched to a gene. The germline V gene encodes CDR1 MNHEY and CDR2 SVGEGT. The CDR3 has 17 residues.

The DNA of the CDR3 is TGCGCCAGCAGCTTACGGGCGGACAGAGTCACCGGGGAGCTGTTTTTT. This codes for CASSLRADRVTGELFF. The chain couples TRBV5-1 to TRBJ2-2; D is perhaps TRBD1 (6 bases). The CDR3 is 16 amino acids. CDR1 and CDR2 from the germline V gene are SGHRS and YFSETQ. V gave up 2 bases and J gave up 4 bases, with 15 bases separating them.